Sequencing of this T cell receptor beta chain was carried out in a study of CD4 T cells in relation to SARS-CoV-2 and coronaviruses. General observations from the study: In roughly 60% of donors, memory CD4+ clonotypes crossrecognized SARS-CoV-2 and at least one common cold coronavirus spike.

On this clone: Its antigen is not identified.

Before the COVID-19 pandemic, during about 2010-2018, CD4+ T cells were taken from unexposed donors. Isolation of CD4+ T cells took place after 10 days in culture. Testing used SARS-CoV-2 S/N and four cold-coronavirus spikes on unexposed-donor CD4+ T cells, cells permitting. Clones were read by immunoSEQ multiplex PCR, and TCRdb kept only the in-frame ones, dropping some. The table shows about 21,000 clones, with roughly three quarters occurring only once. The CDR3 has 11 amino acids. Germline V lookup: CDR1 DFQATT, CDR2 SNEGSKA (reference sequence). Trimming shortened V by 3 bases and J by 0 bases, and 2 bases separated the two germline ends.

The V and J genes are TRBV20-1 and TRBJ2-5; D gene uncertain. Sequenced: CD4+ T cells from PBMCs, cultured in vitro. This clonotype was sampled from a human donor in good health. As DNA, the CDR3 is TGCAGTGCTAGTAACCAAGAGACCCAGTACTTC. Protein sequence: CSASNQETQYF.